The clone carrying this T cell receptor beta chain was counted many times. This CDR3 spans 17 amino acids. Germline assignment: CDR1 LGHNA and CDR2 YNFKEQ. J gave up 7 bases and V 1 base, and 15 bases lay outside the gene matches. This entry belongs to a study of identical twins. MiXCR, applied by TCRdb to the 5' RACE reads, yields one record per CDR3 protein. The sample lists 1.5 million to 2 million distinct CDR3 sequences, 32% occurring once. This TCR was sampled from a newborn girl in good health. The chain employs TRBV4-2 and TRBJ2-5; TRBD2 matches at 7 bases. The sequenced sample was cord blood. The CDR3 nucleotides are TGTGCCAGCAGCCAAGTTGGGGAGGGACTCACCTTTGGGACCCAGTACTTC. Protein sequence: CASSQVGEGLTFGTQYF.